This paragraph reports one T cell receptor beta chain. This clonotype was seen many times. No antigen is known for it. Per-base qualities were not stored, and no clone one base away is much larger. V is shortened by 2 bases, J by 4 bases, and the region joining them spans 9 bases. The germline V gene gives CDR1 as MNHEY and CDR2 as SVGEGT. Including cysteine and phenylalanine, the CDR3 has 15 amino acids. Left in the record is the CDR3 DNA by itself, 45 bases read in frame from the first base. The library was obtained by multiplex PCR. Data came from an Illumina HiSeq 4000. To build TCR beta libraries, CDR3 regions were amplified by Arm-PCR using iRepertoire HTBI primers. Gel purification was performed on PCR products prior to sequencing. Under the source paper's analysis protocol: Across samples, approximately 68 TRBV and around 15 TRBJ segments were identified and used for gene usage analysis of CDR3 amino acid clonotypes. COPE and FqMerger were used to merge the filtered high-quality paired reads into contigs. BLAST was used to align contigs to the IMGT TRBV, TRBD and TRBJ reference genes, and CDR3 was defined following IMGT. Any clonotype with a frequency above 0.1% was classified as a highly expanded clone. Shannon entropy was used to measure repertoire diversity, and the Gini coefficient was used to measure V-J evenness. A clonotype was considered public if more than one individual shared it. Using fastp at Q25 and MiXCR, TCRdb reprocessed the public reads and kept productive beta chains. Each CDR3 protein gets just one entry, which takes the most common genes and DNA from the rows behind it. TCRdb's processing, not the authors', yielded these V and J calls. Here the sample has under 250,000 distinct CDR3 sequences; 20% occur a single time. The top ten clonotypes cover approximately 15% of the sample.

The meaning of the sample's time point label: newly diagnosed GD, antithyroid drugs for less than 3 months. For both TCR sequencing and RNA sequencing, RNA was extracted from PBMCs using TRIzol. The diagnosis of Graves' disease followed American Thyroid Association guidelines. Patients for the study were recruited at an endocrinology department in Xi'an, China. Each patient gave about 10 milliliters of peripheral blood, collected in an EDTA anticoagulant tube. Ficoll Paque Plus density gradient separation was used to isolate PBMCs, and no further T cell sorting was performed. An Agilent 2100 Bioanalyzer and agarose gel were used to check RNA quality, while a NanoDrop 2000 measured RNA concentration. This specimen comes from a study of regulatory T cells in long-lasting Graves disease (dated by TCRdb to 2020 to 2022). Broadly, across the study: Patients with newly diagnosed Graves' disease had been on antithyroid drugs for under 3 months. This study used TCR sequencing and RNA sequencing of peripheral blood to compare persistent Graves' disease patients against newly diagnosed Graves' disease patients. A total of about 33 samples were covered by TCR sequencing, comprising roughly 13 persistent and 20 or so newly diagnosed Graves' disease patients. The study was conducted in China and was registered as a clinical trial. What the authors observed across the whole study: Only the TCR beta chain was sequenced and analyzed. Patients with persistent disease shared more public clonotypes (around 2,500) than newly diagnosed patients did (around 980). Preferential use of TRBV28, TRBJ1-2 and TRBJ2-5 was observed in persistent disease, whereas TRBV20-1 and TRBJ2-1 were favored in newly diagnosed disease. The small sample size was acknowledged by the authors as a limitation that may reduce accuracy. Only peripheral blood was studied, because thyroid tissue, the primary lesion, was inaccessible. Lower TCR Shannon entropy and fewer highly expanded clones were observed in persistent Graves' disease patients than in newly diagnosed patients, which suggested clonal expansion.

The sample in question was peripheral blood mononuclear cells (PBMCs), obtained at new diagnosis, from a patient treated with antithyroid drugs. The receptor comes from a female donor with Graves disease. In this chain, TRBV6-2 or TRBV6-3 is recombined with TRBJ2-6, with the D gene not confidently named. The base sequence is TGTGCCAGCAGTTACGAGGTTGCCGGGGCCAACGTCCTGACTTTC. This gives the protein CASSYEVAGANVLTF.